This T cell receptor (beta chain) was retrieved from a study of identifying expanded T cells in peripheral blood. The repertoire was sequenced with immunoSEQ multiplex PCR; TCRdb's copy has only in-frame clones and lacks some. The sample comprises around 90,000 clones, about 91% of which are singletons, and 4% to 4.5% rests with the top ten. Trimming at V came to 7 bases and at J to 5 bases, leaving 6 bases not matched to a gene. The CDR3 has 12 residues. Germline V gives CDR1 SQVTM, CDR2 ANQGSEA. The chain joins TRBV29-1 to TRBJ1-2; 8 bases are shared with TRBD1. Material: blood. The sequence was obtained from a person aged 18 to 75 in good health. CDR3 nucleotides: TGCAGCGCCACCGGGACAGGATATGGCTACACCTTC. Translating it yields CSATGTGYGYTF.